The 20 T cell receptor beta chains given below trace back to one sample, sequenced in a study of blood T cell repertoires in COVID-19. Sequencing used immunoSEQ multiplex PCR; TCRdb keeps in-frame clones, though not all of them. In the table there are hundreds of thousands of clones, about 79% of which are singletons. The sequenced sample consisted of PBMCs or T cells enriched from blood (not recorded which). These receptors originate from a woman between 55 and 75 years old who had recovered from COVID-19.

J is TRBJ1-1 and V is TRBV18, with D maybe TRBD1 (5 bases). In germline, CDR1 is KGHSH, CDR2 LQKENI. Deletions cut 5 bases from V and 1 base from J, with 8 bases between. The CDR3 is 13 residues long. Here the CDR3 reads CASSLTENTEAFF. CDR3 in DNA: TGTGCCAGCTCATTGACAGAGAACACTGAAGCTTTCTTT.

CDR3 loop: CASSLGKGSNNEKLFF. The DNA of the CDR3 is TGCGCCAGCAGCTTGGGCAAGGGGTCGAATAATGAAAAACTGTTTTTT. The rearrangement joins TRBV5-1 to TRBJ1-4; possible D gene TRBD1, 5 bases. Germline CDR1 SGHRS, CDR2 YFSETQ. Trimming took 0 bases from V and 4 from J, leaving 13 bases between them. The CDR3 spans 16 residues. Using reference TRBV5-1 and TRBJ1-4 for the parts outside the CDR3, the full variable domain is KAGVTQTPRYLIKTRGQQVTLSCSPISGHRSVSWYQQTPGQGLQFLFEYFSETQRNKGNFPGRFSGRQFSNSRSEMNVSTLELGDSALYLCASSLGKGSNNEKLFFGSGTQLSVL.

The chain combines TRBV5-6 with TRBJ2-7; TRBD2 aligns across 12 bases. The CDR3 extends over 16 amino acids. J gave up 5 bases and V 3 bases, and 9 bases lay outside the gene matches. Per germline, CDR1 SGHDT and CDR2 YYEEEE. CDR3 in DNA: TGTGCCAGCAGCTCGACAGGGCTAGCGGGAGGGAACGAGCAGTACTTC. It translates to CASSSTGLAGGNEQYF.

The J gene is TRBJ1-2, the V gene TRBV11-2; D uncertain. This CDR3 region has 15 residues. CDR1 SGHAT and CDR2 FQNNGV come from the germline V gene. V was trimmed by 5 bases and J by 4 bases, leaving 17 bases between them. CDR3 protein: CASSPIARHSYGYTF. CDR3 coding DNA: TGTGCCAGCAGCCCAATTGCGCGACATAGCTATGGCTACACCTTC.

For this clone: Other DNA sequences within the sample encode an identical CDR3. CDR3 DNA: TGTGCCAGCAGCCCGGGACAGGGAGGAAACACCATATATTTT. It codes for CASSPGQGGNTIYF. The chain links TRBV5-4 to TRBJ1-3; TRBD1 aligns across 9 bases. V gave up 4 bases and J gave up 4 bases; unmatched junction bases: 3. CDR1 is SGHNT and CDR2 is YYREEE in the germline V gene (reference sequence). This CDR3 spans 14 amino acids.

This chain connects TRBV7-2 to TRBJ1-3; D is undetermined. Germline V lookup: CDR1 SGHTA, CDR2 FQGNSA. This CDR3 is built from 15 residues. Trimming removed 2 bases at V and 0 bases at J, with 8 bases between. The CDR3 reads CASSLHGGSGNTIYF. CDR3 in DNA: TGTGCCAGCAGCTTACACGGCGGCTCTGGAAACACCATATATTTT.

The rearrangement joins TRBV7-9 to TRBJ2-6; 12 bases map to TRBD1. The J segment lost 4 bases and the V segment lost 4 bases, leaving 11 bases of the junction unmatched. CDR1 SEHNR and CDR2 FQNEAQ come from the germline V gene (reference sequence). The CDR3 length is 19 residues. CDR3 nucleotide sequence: TGTGCCAGCAGCTCAACGCCGGGACAGGGGGCAGGAGGGGCCAACGTCCTGACTTTC. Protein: CASSSTPGQGAGGANVLTF.

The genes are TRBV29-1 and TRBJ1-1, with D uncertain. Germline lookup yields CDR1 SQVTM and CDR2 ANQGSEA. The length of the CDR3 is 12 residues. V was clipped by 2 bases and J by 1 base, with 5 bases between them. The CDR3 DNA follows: TGCAGCGTTGAATTCGGGAACACTGAAGCTTTCTTT. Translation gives CSVEFGNTEAFF.

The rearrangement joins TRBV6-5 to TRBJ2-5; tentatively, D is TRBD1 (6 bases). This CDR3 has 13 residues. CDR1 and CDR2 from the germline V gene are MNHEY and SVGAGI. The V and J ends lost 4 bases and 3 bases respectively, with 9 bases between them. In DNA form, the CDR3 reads TGTGCCAGCAGTTTGGGGGCGAAAGAGACCCAGTACTTC. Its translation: CASSLGAKETQYF.

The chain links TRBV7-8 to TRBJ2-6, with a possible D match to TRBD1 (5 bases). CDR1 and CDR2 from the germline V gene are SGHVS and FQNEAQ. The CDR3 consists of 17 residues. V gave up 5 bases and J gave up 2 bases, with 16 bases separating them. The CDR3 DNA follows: TGTGCCAGCAGCCCTAGGGGCGTAGGAGCTGGGGCCAACGTCCTGACTTTC. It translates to CASSPRGVGAGANVLTF.

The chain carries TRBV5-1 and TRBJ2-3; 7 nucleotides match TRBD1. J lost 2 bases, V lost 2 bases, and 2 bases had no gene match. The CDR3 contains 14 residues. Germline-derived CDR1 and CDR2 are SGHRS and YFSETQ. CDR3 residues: CASSLTGDTDTQYF. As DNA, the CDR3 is TGCGCCAGCAGCTTAACAGGGGACACAGATACGCAGTATTTT.

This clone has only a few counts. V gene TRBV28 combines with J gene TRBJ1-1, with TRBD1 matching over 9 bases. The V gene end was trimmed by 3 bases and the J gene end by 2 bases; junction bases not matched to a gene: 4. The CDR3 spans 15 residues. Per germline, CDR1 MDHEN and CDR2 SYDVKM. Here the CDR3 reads CASSLAGQGNTEAFF. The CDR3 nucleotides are TGTGCCAGCAGTTTGGCGGGACAGGGAAACACTGAAGCTTTCTTT.

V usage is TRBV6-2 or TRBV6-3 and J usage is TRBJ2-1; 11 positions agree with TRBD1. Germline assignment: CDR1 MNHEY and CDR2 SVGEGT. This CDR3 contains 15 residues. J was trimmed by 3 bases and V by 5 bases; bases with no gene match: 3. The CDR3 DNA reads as TGTGCCAGCAGTACGGGACAGGGGGTCTACAATGAGCAGTTCTTC. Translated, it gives CASSTGQGVYNEQFF.

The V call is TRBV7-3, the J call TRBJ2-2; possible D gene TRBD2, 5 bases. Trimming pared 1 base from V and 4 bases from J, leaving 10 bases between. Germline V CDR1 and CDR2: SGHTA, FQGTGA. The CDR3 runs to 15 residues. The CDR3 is CASSLRGQSTGELFF. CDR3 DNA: TGTGCCAGCAGCTTAAGAGGGCAGAGCACCGGGGAGCTGTTTTTT.

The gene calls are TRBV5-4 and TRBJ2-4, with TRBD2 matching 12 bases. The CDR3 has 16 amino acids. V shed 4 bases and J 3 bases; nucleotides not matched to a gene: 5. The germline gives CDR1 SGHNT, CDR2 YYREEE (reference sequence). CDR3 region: CASSPWTSGNKNIQYF. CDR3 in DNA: TGTGCCAGCAGCCCATGGACTAGCGGGAACAAAAACATTCAGTACTTC.

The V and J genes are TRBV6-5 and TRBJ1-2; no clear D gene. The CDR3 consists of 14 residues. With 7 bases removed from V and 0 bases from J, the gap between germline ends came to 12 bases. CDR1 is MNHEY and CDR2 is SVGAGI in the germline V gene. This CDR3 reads CASNGGLSNYGYTF. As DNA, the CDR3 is TGTGCCAGCAACGGAGGGCTATCTAACTATGGCTACACCTTC.

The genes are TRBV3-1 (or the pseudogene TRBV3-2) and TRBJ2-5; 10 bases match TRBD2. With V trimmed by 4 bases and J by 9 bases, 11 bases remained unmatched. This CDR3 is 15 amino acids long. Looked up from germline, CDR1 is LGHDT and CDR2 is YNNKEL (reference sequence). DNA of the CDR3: TGTGCCAGCAGCCGGCTAGCGGGGGCGACGGGGGCCCAGTACTTC. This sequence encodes CASSRLAGATGAQYF.

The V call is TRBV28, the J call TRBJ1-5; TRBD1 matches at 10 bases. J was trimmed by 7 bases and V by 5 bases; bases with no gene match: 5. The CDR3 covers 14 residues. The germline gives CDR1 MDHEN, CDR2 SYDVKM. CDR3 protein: CASSLGQGGQPQHF. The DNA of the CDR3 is TGTGCCAGCAGTCTTGGACAGGGGGGACAGCCCCAGCATTTT.

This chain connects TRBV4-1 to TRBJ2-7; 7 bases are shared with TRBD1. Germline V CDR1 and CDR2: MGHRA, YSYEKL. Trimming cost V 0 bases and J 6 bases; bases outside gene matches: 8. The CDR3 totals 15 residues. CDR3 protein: CASSQDLTGWREQYF. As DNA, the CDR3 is TGCGCCAGCAGCCAAGATCTGACAGGGTGGCGCGAGCAGTACTTC.

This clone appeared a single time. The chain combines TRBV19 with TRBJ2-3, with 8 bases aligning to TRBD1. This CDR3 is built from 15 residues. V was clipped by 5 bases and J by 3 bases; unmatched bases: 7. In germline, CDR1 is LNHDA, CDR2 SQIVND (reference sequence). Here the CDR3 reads CASSPGGASTDTQYF. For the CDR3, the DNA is TGTGCCAGTAGTCCAGGGGGCGCATCTACAGATACGCAGTATTTT.